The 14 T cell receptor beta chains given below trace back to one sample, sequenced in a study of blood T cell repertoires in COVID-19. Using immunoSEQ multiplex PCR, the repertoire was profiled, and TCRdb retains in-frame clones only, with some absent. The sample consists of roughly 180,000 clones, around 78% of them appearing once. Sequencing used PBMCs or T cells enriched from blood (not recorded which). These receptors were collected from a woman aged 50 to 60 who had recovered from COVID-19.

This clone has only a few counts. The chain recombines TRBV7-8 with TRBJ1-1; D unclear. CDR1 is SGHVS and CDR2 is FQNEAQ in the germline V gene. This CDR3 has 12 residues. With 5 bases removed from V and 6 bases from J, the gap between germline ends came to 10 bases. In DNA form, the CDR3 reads TGTGCCAGCAGCCTCAGCGGGGCTGAAGCTTTCTTT. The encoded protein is CASSLSGAEAFF.

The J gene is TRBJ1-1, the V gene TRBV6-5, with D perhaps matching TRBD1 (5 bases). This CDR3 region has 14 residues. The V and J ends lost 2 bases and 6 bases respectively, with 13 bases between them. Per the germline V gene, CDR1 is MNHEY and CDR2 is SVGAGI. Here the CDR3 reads CASSYEGVRSEAFF. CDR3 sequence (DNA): TGTGCCAGCAGTTACGAAGGGGTTCGGTCTGAAGCTTTCTTT.

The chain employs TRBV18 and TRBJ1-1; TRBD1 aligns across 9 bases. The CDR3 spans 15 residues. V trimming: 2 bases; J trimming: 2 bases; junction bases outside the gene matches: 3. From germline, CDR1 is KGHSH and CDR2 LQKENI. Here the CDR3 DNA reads TGTGCCAGCTCACCAAGACAGGGGGGAAACACTGAAGCTTTCTTT. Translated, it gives CASSPRQGGNTEAFF.

The CDR3 nucleotides read TGTGCCAGCAGCTTCCCGGTTCGCCCTAGCGGGGGCCTGACTAGCACAGATACGCAGTATTTT. Translating gives CASSFPVRPSGGLTSTDTQYF. This chain connects TRBV7-8 to TRBJ2-3, with TRBD2 matching 10 bases. The CDR3 totals 21 residues. With 3 bases clipped from V and 0 bases from J, the junction kept 18 bases outside the gene matches. Germline CDR1 reads SGHVS; CDR2 reads FQNEAQ.

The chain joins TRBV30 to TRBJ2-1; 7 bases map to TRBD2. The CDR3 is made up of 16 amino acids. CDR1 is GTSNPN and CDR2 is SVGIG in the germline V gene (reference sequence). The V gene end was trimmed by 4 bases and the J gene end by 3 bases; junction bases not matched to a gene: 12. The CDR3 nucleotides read TGTGCCTGGAAGCTGGGCAGCGGGACCAGCTACAATGAGCAGTTCTTC. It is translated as CAWKLGSGTSYNEQFF.

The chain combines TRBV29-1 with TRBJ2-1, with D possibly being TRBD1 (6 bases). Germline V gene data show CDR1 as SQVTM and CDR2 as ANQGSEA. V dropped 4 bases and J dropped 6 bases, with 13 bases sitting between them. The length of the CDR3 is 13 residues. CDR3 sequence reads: CSVATSQGNEQFF. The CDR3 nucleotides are TGCAGCGTTGCTACGTCACAGGGCAATGAGCAGTTCTTC.

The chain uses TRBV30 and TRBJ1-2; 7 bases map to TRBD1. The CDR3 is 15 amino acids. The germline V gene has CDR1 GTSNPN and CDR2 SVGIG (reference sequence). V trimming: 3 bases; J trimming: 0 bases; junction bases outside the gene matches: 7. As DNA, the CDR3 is TGTGCCTGGAGCCTGGACAGGCTTCCTAACTATGGCTACACCTTC. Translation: CAWSLDRLPNYGYTF.

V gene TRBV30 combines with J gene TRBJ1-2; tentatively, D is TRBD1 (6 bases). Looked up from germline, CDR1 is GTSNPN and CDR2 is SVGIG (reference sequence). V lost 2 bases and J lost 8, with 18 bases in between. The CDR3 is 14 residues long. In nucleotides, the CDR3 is TGTGCCTGGAGTTCGCCAGGGGCGAGGGGAGGCTACACCTTC. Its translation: CAWSSPGARGGYTF.

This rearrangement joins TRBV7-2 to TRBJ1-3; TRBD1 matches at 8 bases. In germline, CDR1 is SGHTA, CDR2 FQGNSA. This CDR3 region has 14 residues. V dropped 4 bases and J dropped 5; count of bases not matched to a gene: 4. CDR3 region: CASSYRDRRNTIYF. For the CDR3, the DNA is TGTGCCAGCAGCTACAGGGACAGGAGAAACACCATATATTTT.

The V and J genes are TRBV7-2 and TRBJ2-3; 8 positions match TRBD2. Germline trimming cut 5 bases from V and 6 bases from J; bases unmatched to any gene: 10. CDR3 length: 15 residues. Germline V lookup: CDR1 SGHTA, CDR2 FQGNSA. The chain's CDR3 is CASSPSRGGRDTQYF. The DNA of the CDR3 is TGTGCCAGCAGCCCTAGCCGGGGGGGCCGGGATACGCAGTATTTT.

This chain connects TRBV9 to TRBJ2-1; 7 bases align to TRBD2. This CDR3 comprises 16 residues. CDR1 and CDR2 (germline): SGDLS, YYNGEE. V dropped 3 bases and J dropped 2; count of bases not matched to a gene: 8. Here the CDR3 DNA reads TGTGCCAGCAGCGCCCCTAGCGGCCCAACCTACAATGAGCAGTTCTTC. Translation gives CASSAPSGPTYNEQFF.

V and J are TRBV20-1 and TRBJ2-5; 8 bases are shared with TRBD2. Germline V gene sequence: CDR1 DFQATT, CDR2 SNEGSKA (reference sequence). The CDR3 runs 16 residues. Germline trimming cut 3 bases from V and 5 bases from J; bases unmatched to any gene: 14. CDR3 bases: TGCAGTGCTAGTTGGGCGCAAGCGGGAGAGGGGGAGACCCAGTACTTC. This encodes CSASWAQAGEGETQYF.

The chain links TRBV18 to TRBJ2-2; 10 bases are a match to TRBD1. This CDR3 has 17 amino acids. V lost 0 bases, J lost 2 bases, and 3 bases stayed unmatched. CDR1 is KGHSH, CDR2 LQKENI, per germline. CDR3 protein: CASSPPGQGPNTGELFF. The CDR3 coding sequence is TGTGCCAGCTCACCACCGGGACAGGGGCCTAACACCGGGGAGCTGTTTTTT.

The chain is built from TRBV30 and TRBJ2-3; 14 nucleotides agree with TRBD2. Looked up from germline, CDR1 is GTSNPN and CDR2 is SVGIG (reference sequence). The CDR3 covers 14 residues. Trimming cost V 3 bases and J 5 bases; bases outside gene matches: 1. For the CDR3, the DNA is TGTGCCTGGAGCGGGACTAGCGGGGGAGATACGCAGTATTTT. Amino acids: CAWSGTSGGDTQYF.